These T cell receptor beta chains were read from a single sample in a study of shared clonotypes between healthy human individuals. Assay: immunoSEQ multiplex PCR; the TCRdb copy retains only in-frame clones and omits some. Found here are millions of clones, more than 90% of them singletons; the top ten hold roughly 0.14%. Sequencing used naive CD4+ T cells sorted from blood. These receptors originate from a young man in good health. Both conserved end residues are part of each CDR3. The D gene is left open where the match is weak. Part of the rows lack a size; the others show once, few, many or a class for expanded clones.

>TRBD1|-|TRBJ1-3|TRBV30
TGTGCCTGGAGTAAACAGGGGAACACCATATATTTT
CAWSKQGNTIYF
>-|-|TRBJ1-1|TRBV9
TGTGCCAGCAGCGTGGGGCAAATTCTGAACACTGAAGCTTTCTTT
CASSVGQILNTEAFF
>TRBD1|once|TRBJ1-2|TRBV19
TGTGCCAGTAGCCCACAAGAGACAGGGTACTATGGCTACACCTTC
CASSPQETGYYGYTF
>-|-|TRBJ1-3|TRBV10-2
TGCGCCAGCAGTGCCCCTCCTTCTTACTCTGGAAACACCATATATTTT
CASSAPPSYSGNTIYF
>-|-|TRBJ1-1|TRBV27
TGTGCCAGCAGTTTTGGCGGGAGGGCCTCCACTGAAGCTTTCTTT
CASSFGGRASTEAFF
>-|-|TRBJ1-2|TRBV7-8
TGTGCCAGCAGCTTAGCCGGACGATCGCTGAATGGCTACACCTTC
CASSLAGRSLNGYTF
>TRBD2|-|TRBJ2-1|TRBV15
TGTGCCACCAGCTCCGGACTAGCGGGAGTCCATGAGCAGTTCTTC
CATSSGLAGVHEQFF
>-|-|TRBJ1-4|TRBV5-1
TGCGCCAGCAGCTTGGGTACAGCAACTAATGAAAAACTGTTTTTT
CASSLGTATNEKLFF
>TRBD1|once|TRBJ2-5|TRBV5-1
TGCGCCAGCAGCAAACAGGGGGCTCAAGAGACCCAGTACTTC
CASSKQGAQETQYF
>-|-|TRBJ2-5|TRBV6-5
TGTGCCAGCAGACCAGGTGGCCAAGAGACCCAGTACTTC
CASRPGGQETQYF
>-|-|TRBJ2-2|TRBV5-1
TGCGCCAGCAGCTTGGGAGGGAGCAGTGGTACCGGGGAGCTGTTTTTT
CASSLGGSSGTGELFF
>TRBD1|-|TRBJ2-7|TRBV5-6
TGTGCCAGCAGCTTAAGGGACAGGGCTCGGGGCTACGAGCAGTACTTC
CASSLRDRARGYEQYF
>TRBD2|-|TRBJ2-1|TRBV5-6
TGTGCCAGCAGCTCCCTAGCGGGAGCGGGCAATGAGCAGTTCTTC
CASSSLAGAGNEQFF
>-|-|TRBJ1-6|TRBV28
TGTGCCAGCGGATCAGAGGGAAAATACAATTCACCCCTCCACTTT
CASGSEGKYNSPLHF
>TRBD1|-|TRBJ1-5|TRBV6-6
TGTGCCAGCAGCCGCGCTACAGGGGGGGAGAATCAGCCCCAGCATTTT
CASSRATGGENQPQHF
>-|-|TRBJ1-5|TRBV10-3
TGTGCCATCAGTGAAGGGACCGTTCGGAGCAATCAGCCCCAGCATTTT
CAISEGTVRSNQPQHF
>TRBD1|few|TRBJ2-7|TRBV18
TGTGCCAGCTCACCACGAAGGGGGCCTGAGGAGCAGTACTTC
CASSPRRGPEEQYF
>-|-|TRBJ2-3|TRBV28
TGTGCCAGCAGTCCCTTGGGGGAAAGCACAGATACGCAGTATTTT
CASSPLGESTDTQYF
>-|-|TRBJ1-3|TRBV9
TGTGCCAGCAGCCCGGACAGTTACTCTGGAAACACCATATATTTT
CASSPDSYSGNTIYF
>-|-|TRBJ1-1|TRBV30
TGTGCCTGGAGTCCAAGACGCCCCGGGATTCTCATGAACACTGAAGCTTTCTTT
CAWSPRRPGILMNTEAFF
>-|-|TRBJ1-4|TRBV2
TGTGCCAGCAGTGGGGGGGCCAAACTGTTTTTT
CASSGGAKLFF
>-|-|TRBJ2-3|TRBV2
TGTGCCAGCAAATCGGACAGCCACACAGATACGCAGTATTTT
CASKSDSHTDTQYF
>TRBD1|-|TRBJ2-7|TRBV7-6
TGTGCCAGCAGCCCGCAGGGACAGGGGAATGCGTACGAGCAGTACTTC
CASSPQGQGNAYEQYF
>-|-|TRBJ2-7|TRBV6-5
TGTGCCAGCAGTCACCCCTCGATGGACTACGAGCAGTACTTC
CASSHPSMDYEQYF
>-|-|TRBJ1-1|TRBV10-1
TGCGCCAGCAGTGAGTCGACTCGCGGTGGGGGGGCTTTCTTT
CASSESTRGGGAFF
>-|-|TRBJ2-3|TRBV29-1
TGCAGCGTCCTGGGGGGGCCTCGGGAAGATACGCAGTATTTT
CSVLGGPREDTQYF
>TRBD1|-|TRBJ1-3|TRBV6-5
TGTGCCAGCAAGGGCGGACAGGGCCCTGACACCATATATTTT
CASKGGQGPDTIYF
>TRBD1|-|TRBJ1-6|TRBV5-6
TGTGCCAGCAGCTTGCCCAGGGGGGGCTTCTCCTATAATTCACCCCTCCACTTT
CASSLPRGGFSYNSPLHF
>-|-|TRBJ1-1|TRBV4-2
TGTGCCAGCAGCCAAGCGAACACTGAAGCTTTCTTT
CASSQANTEAFF
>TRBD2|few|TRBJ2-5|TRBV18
TGTGCCAGCTCAAACAGCGGGATTCAAGAGACCCAGTACTTC
CASSNSGIQETQYF
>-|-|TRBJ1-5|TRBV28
TGTGCCAGCGGATCATCAGGATTCAATCAGCCCCAGCATTTT
CASGSSGFNQPQHF
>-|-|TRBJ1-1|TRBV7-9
TGTGCCAGCAGCTTACAGGGCCGGGACACTGAAGCTTTCTTT
CASSLQGRDTEAFF
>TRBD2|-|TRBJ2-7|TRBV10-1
TGCGCCAGCAGTGACTGGACTAGCGGGAGGGACCACGAGCAGTACTTC
CASSDWTSGRDHEQYF
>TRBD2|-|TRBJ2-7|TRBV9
TGTGCCAGCAGCGTAGAGGCGGGAGGGCCATACGAGCAGTACTTC
CASSVEAGGPYEQYF
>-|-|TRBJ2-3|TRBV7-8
TGTGCCAGCAGCTCCCGGGAACTACAAGATACGCAGTATTTT
CASSSRELQDTQYF
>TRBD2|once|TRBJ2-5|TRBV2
TGTGCCAGCAGCGAGCGCGGGGGGACGCAAGGGACCCAGTACTTC
CASSERGGTQGTQYF
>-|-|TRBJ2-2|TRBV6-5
TGTGCCAGCAGACCTCAATCGCTTGTGACCGGGGAGCTGTTTTTT
CASRPQSLVTGELFF
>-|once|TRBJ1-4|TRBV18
TGTGCCAGCTCACCACCGACCGGTGCTAATGAAAAACTGTTTTTT
CASSPPTGANEKLFF
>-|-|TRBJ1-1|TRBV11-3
TGTGCCAGCAGACATCGGACCCCTGAGAATAACACTGAAGCTTTCTTT
CASRHRTPENNTEAFF
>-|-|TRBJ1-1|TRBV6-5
TGTGCCAGCACGAGGACAGCGAACACTGAAGCTTTCTTT
CASTRTANTEAFF
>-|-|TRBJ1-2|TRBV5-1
TGCGCCAGCAGCTTAGCAAGGGAAATGGGCTACACCTTC
CASSLAREMGYTF
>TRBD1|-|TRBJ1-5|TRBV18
TGTGCCAGCTCACCTCCGGGACAGGGGAAGAATCAGCCCCAGCATTTT
CASSPPGQGKNQPQHF
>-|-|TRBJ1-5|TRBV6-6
TGTGCCAGCAGTGGCGACGCGCTCGCCAATCAGCCCCAGCATTTT
CASSGDALANQPQHF
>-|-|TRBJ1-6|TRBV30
TGTGCCTGGAGTGTAAAACCAGGAGGCCAAAGTTCACCCCTCCACTTT
CAWSVKPGGQSSPLHF
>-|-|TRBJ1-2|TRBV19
TGTGCCAGTAGTGTACAGGGAGCAGCGCTATATGGCTACACCTTC
CASSVQGAALYGYTF
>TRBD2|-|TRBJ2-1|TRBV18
TGTGCCAGCTCACCAATGACTAGCGGGACTAATGAGCAGTTCTTC
CASSPMTSGTNEQFF